Listed below are T cell receptor beta chains from one sample, sequenced in a study of CD8 T cells in Susac syndrome. TCRdb re-analysed the immunoSEQ multiplex PCR reads in MiXCR, keeping a single row per CDR3 protein. The data show 140,000 or so distinct CDR3 sequences, about 95% seen once. The sample taken for sequencing was CD4+ T cells from PBMCs. The source is a human donor with multiple sclerosis. CDR3s include the opening cysteine and the closing phenylalanine or tryptophan. Fields, in order: J gene, V gene, clone size, CDR3 protein. Clone sizes are given selectively: once, few, many, or a class where the clone is expanded.

j_call: TRBJ2-5
v_call: TRBV20-1
clone_size: -
cdr3_aa: CSALQGPKETQYF

j_call: TRBJ2-6
v_call: TRBV14
clone_size: once
cdr3_aa: CASSPSGLLPSGANVLTF

j_call: TRBJ1-2
v_call: TRBV20-1
clone_size: -
cdr3_aa: CSAHNRAGGYTF

j_call: TRBJ2-6
v_call: TRBV24-1
clone_size: once
cdr3_aa: CATQGESGANVLTF

j_call: TRBJ2-6
v_call: TRBV29-1
clone_size: -
cdr3_aa: CSVGPRSSGANVLTF

j_call: TRBJ2-1
v_call: TRBV7-9
clone_size: -
cdr3_aa: CASSFPRALNTRNEQFF

j_call: TRBJ2-3
v_call: TRBV7-9
clone_size: -
cdr3_aa: CASRHRQTNTDTQYF

j_call: TRBJ2-2
v_call: TRBV20-1
clone_size: -
cdr3_aa: CSARATGGAGELFF

j_call: TRBJ1-2
v_call: TRBV29-1
clone_size: -
cdr3_aa: CSVGHANYGYTF

j_call: TRBJ2-7
v_call: TRBV2
clone_size: -
cdr3_aa: CASSRDAGEQYF

j_call: TRBJ2-5
v_call: TRBV5-1
clone_size: -
cdr3_aa: CASSFIVQETQYF

j_call: TRBJ2-1
v_call: TRBV5-1
clone_size: -
cdr3_aa: CASSLAGTRAREQFF

j_call: TRBJ2-5
v_call: TRBV4-1
clone_size: once
cdr3_aa: CASSQALALETQYF